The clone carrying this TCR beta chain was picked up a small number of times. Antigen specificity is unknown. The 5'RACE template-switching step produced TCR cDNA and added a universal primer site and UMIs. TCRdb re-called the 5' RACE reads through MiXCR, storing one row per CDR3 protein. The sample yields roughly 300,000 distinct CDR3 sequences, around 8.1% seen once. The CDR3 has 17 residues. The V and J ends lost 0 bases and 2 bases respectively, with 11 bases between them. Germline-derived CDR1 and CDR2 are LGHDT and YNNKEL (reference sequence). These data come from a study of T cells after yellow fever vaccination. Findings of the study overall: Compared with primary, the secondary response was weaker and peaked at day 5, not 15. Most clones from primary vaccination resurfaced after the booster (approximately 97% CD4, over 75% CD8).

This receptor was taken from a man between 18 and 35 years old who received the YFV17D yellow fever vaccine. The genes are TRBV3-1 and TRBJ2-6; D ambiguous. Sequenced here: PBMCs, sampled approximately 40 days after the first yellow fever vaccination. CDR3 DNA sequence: TGTGCCAGCAGCCAAGAATGGGCATCCCCTGGGGCCAACGTCCTGACTTTC. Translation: CASSQEWASPGANVLTF.